One and the same sample provided the 12 T cell receptor beta chains below, sequenced in a study of shared clonotypes between healthy human individuals. TCRdb keeps only in-frame clones here, not all; method: immunoSEQ multiplex PCR. The data show around 120,000 clones, with around 71% seen just once and more than 20% held by the top ten. The specimen sequenced was memory CD8+ T cells sorted from blood. Subset denoted: CD45RO+ cells pooled with CCR7-negative TemRA cells. All receptors derive from a young woman in good health.

Here the CDR3 DNA reads TGCAGCGTTGAAGCCCAGGCTAGCACAGATACGCAGTATTTT. It specifies CSVEAQASTDTQYF. The chain is built from TRBV29-1 and TRBJ2-3; D is undetermined. Trimming took off 1 base at V and 0 bases at J, with 8 bases between the two ends. The CDR3 runs 14 residues. Germline CDR1 is SQVTM and CDR2 is ANQGSEA.

This clone was recorded only once. The chain is built from TRBV28 and TRBJ2-2; TRBD2 matches at 8 bases. V gave up 3 bases and J gave up 4 bases; unmatched junction bases: 10. Germline CDR1 is MDHEN and CDR2 is SYDVKM. CDR3 length: 17 amino acids. The CDR3 region has the DNA TGTGCCAGCAGTTTTCTCACGGGAGGGCCCTCCACCGGGGAGCTGTTTTTT. It codes for CASSFLTGGPSTGELFF.

This clone was observed a handful of times. The rearrangement uses TRBV4-1 and TRBJ2-7; a possible D gene is TRBD2 (6 bases). Germline-derived CDR1 and CDR2 are MGHRA and YSYEKL. The CDR3 runs to 18 residues. V was cut by 1 base and J by 0 bases, with 19 bases left in between. CDR3 in amino acids: CASSQVGMGRGYSYEQYF. DNA of the CDR3: TGCGCCAGCAGCCAAGTTGGGATGGGGCGGGGATACTCCTACGAGCAGTACTTC.

This clone has only a few counts. The V and J genes are TRBV7-8 and TRBJ2-7; D gene unclear. The V end lost 2 bases, the J end lost 2 bases, and 7 bases lay between the germline ends. CDR3 length: 13 amino acids. The germline V gene encodes CDR1 SGHVS and CDR2 FQNEAQ. The CDR3 DNA reads as TGTGCCAGCAGCTTACTTAGGGCCTACGAGCAGTACTTC. This codes for CASSLLRAYEQYF.

This chain joins TRBV5-1 and TRBJ1-1, with a weak D call TRBD1 (5 bases). From germline, CDR1 is SGHRS and CDR2 YFSETQ. The CDR3 is 14 residues long. The V and J ends lost 0 bases and 4 bases respectively, with 10 bases between them. The CDR3 here is CASSLATGPTEAFF. The CDR3 region has the DNA TGCGCCAGCAGCTTGGCAACGGGGCCCACTGAAGCTTTCTTT.

This chain connects TRBV5-4 to TRBJ2-7; 11 bases are a match to TRBD2. Germline values: CDR1 SGHNT, CDR2 YYREEE (reference sequence). V lost 4 bases and J lost 6; bases outside the gene matches: 9. The CDR3 length is 15 residues. The CDR3 nucleotides read TGTGCCAGCAGCCGAGGGACTAGCGGAGTACCCGAGCAGTACTTC. Amino acids: CASSRGTSGVPEQYF.

The chain recombines TRBV2 with TRBJ2-7, with D possibly matching TRBD2 (5 bases). Germline V gene lookup returns CDR1 SNHLY and CDR2 FYNNEI. This CDR3 comprises 15 residues. V gave up 8 bases and J gave up 3 bases, with 20 bases separating them. The CDR3 DNA sequence: TGTGCCAGCTTACAAGCCGGCCCCGGGGACTACGAGCAGTACTTC. Translating it yields CASLQAGPGDYEQYF.

This chain connects TRBV27 to TRBJ2-3; TRBD2 matches 13 bases. The CDR3 loop spans 18 amino acids. Germline lookup yields CDR1 MNHEY and CDR2 SMNVEV (reference sequence). Losses at the gene ends were 6 bases for V and 4 bases for J; bases not matched to a gene: 13. CDR3 sequence: CASSYGLAGVLGSDTQYF. The CDR3 coding sequence is TGTGCCAGCAGCTACGGACTAGCGGGAGTGTTAGGTTCAGATACGCAGTATTTT.

The rearrangement uses TRBV27 and TRBJ2-1, with D possibly matching TRBD2 (6 bases). Germline loops: CDR1 MNHEY, CDR2 SMNVEV (reference sequence). The CDR3 has 14 residues. V shed 7 bases and J shed 5 bases, with 15 bases lying between them. The DNA for the CDR3 is TGTGCCAGCACTCAGGGTGCGGGAAACAATGAGCAGTTCTTC. Translating it yields CASTQGAGNNEQFF.

V is TRBV7-8 and J is TRBJ1-2; tentatively, D is TRBD1 (5 bases). The V end lost 5 bases, the J end lost 0 bases, and 19 bases lay between the germline ends. Germline V gene sequence: CDR1 SGHVS, CDR2 FQNEAQ. The CDR3 has 17 amino acids. CDR3 in amino acids: CASSNPSGGEPNYGYTF. The DNA for the CDR3 is TGTGCCAGCAGCAACCCCTCGGGGGGGGAACCTAACTATGGCTACACCTTC.

The V and J genes are TRBV10-1 and TRBJ1-2; D is possibly TRBD1 (5 bases). Between the trimmed V and J ends, which lost 3 bases and 8 bases, there was a span of 13 bases. This CDR3 spans 13 amino acids. The V gene's germline CDR1 is WNHNN and CDR2 SYGVQD (reference sequence). The CDR3 protein is CASSDRELRGYTF. The CDR3 region has the DNA TGCGCCAGCAGTGACAGGGAGTTGAGGGGCTACACCTTC.

This clone was detected only a few times. The rearrangement links TRBV6-4 to TRBJ2-3; TRBD2 aligns across 8 bases. Per germline, CDR1 MRHNA and CDR2 SNTAGT. This CDR3 is 17 amino acids long. V dropped 0 bases and J dropped 1; count of bases not matched to a gene: 6. CDR3 nucleotide sequence: TGTGCCAGCAGTGACTCGTCGGGAGGGCCTGGCACAGATACGCAGTATTTT. It translates to CASSDSSGGPGTDTQYF.